This entry lists 16 T cell receptor beta chains sequenced from one sample in a study of blood T cell repertoires in COVID-19. TCRdb's copy holds only in-frame clones and misses some; the assay was immunoSEQ multiplex PCR. The data contain around 110,000 clones, over 75% of them singletons. Source material: peripheral blood. The receptor set was obtained from a human donor with active COVID-19. The donor label of this sample is uncertain.

The chain links TRBV5-1 to TRBJ1-1, with 8 positions matching TRBD1. The CDR3 has 14 residues. Germline lookup yields CDR1 SGHRS and CDR2 YFSETQ. V shed 3 bases, J shed 5 bases, and the junction held 6 bases outside the gene matches. The CDR3 reads CASSYETGETEAFF. The CDR3 DNA follows: TGCGCCAGCAGCTATGAGACAGGGGAAACTGAAGCTTTCTTT.

J is TRBJ1-1 and V is TRBV30; tentatively, D is TRBD1 (6 bases). This CDR3 comprises 16 residues. Germline CDR1 reads GTSNPN; CDR2 reads SVGIG (reference sequence). With 1 base removed from V and 1 base from J, the gap between germline ends came to 16 bases. CDR3 DNA: TGTGCCTGGAGTGGGGGATACTCCAGGGGGAACACTGAAGCTTTCTTT. This gives the protein CAWSGGYSRGNTEAFF.

This clone has a handful of counts. The same CDR3 is also encoded by other DNA sequences in this sample. This sequence joins TRBV20-1 and TRBJ2-7, with 8 bases lining up with TRBD2. There are 14 residues in the CDR3. The V and J ends lost 3 bases and 2 bases, in that order; junction bases with no gene match: 6. The germline V gene encodes CDR1 DFQATT and CDR2 SNEGSKA (reference sequence). The CDR3 region has the DNA TGCAGTGCTAGTCCCTCGGGGGGGGCCTACGAGCAGTACTTC. The encoded protein is CSASPSGGAYEQYF.

The chain combines TRBV7-9 with TRBJ2-1; 9 bases match TRBD1. The germline V gene encodes CDR1 SEHNR and CDR2 FQNEAQ (reference sequence). This CDR3 has 16 residues. Germline trimming cut 5 bases from V and 7 bases from J; bases unmatched to any gene: 12. The CDR3 DNA is TGTGCCAGCAGCCTAACAGGGGGCGAACGACGGAATGAGCAGTTCTTC. It is translated as CASSLTGGERRNEQFF.

J is TRBJ1-3 and V is TRBV3-1 (or the pseudogene TRBV3-2); TRBD1 might be the D (5 bases). This CDR3 has 15 amino acids. Trimming pared 1 base from V and 0 bases from J, leaving 7 bases between. Per the germline V gene, CDR1 is LGHDT and CDR2 is YNNKEL (reference sequence). CDR3 region: CASSQAQGSGNTIYF. CDR3 coding DNA: TGTGCCAGCAGCCAAGCCCAGGGCTCTGGAAACACCATATATTTT.

The gene calls are TRBV10-3 and TRBJ2-1; 11 nucleotides align to TRBD1. Per germline, CDR1 ENHRY and CDR2 SYGVKD. Trimming at V came to 6 bases and at J to 11 bases, leaving 3 bases not matched to a gene. The length of the CDR3 is 12 residues. CDR3 sequence: CAIRADRGQQFF. The CDR3 region has the DNA TGTGCCATCAGAGCGGACAGGGGGCAGCAGTTCTTC.

The rearrangement joins TRBV16 to TRBJ1-1; 8 bases are shared with TRBD1. The CDR3 totals 15 residues. The junction had 9 bases not matched to a gene; V was cut back by 2 bases and J by 7 bases. Germline CDR1 is KGHSY and CDR2 is FQNENV. CDR3 DNA sequence: TGTGCCAGCAGCCAACCAGGGGGCGCGTCCCTTGAAGCTTTCTTT. Amino acid sequence: CASSQPGGASLEAFF.

This chain uses TRBV28 with TRBJ1-2; 8 bases agree with TRBD1. This CDR3 spans 14 amino acids. Trimming cost V 6 bases and J 4 bases; bases outside gene matches: 7. Per germline, CDR1 MDHEN and CDR2 SYDVKM. CDR3 protein: CASRMTGVGYGYTF. In DNA form, the CDR3 reads TGTGCCAGCAGAATGACAGGGGTGGGCTATGGCTACACCTTC.

V is TRBV15 and J is TRBJ1-2; maybe TRBD1 (5 bases). CDR3 size: 15 residues. The ends were cut back, 3 bases at V and 6 bases at J, with 17 bases in the middle. The V gene's germline CDR1 is LNHNV and CDR2 YYDKDF (reference sequence). The CDR3 DNA reads as TGTGCCACCAGCAGTATTGAGGGGAGGCTGGATGGCTACACCTTC. Its translation: CATSSIEGRLDGYTF. Supplemented by reference TRBV15 and TRBJ1-2, the full variable domain reads DAMVIQNPRYQVTQFGKPVTLSCSQTLNHNVMYWYQQKSSQAPKLLFHYYDKDFNNEADTPDNFQSRRPNTSFCFLDIRSPGLGDTAMYLCATSSIEGRLDGYTFGSGTRLTVV.

This clone was seen once. The chain links TRBV19 to TRBJ1-5; a possible D gene is TRBD1 (5 bases). This CDR3 spans 15 amino acids. Between the trimmed V and J ends, which lost 3 bases and 3 bases, there was a span of 12 bases. Germline V gives CDR1 LNHDA, CDR2 SQIVND (reference sequence). This CDR3 is CASSIVARANQPQHF. In nucleotides, the CDR3 is TGTGCCAGTAGTATCGTCGCCAGGGCCAATCAGCCCCAGCATTTT.

The chain employs TRBV19 and TRBJ2-1; D not resolved. Between the trimmed V and J ends, which lost 3 bases and 5 bases, there was a span of 8 bases. The CDR3 spans 13 residues. The germline V gene encodes CDR1 LNHDA and CDR2 SQIVND (reference sequence). The chain's CDR3 is CASSIARNNEQFF. The CDR3 DNA sequence: TGTGCCAGTAGTATCGCCAGGAACAATGAGCAGTTCTTC.

The V call is TRBV14, the J call TRBJ2-1; 9 bases are shared with TRBD1. This CDR3 has 15 residues. V shed 6 bases and J 4 bases; nucleotides not matched to a gene: 7. The germline CDR1 and CDR2 sequences are SGHDN and FVKESK. The CDR3 DNA reads TGTGCCAGCAGTACCCTAGGACAGGGGTACAATGAGCAGTTCTTC. Its translation: CASSTLGQGYNEQFF.

The V and J genes are TRBV19 and TRBJ1-4, with D possibly being TRBD1 (6 bases). Germline lookup yields CDR1 LNHDA and CDR2 SQIVND (reference sequence). The CDR3 totals 16 residues. Trimming stripped 6 bases from V and 7 bases from J, with 21 bases between. DNA of the CDR3: TGTGCCAGTAGCTCCTCCGTGGGGGGGCTTGGTGAAAAACTGTTTTTT. It specifies CASSSSVGGLGEKLFF.

The chain carries TRBV18 and TRBJ2-2; maybe TRBD1 (5 bases). In germline, CDR1 is KGHSH, CDR2 LQKENI. V lost 1 base, J lost 6 bases, and 9 bases lay in between. The CDR3 is made up of 14 amino acids. This chain's CDR3 is CASSPQGMAGELFF. The CDR3 DNA reads as TGTGCCAGCTCACCACAGGGGATGGCCGGGGAGCTGTTTTTT.

The chain has TRBV23-1 and TRBJ2-1, with a tentative D call TRBD2 (5 bases). TRBV23-1 is designated an ORF whose function remains uncertain. V gave up 7 bases and J gave up 12 bases, with 19 bases separating them. CDR3 size: 13 residues. CDR3 amino acids: CASTPFPGIGQFF. The CDR3 region has the DNA TGCGCCAGCACCCCGTTTCCGGGGATCGGGCAGTTCTTC.

V and J are TRBV30 and TRBJ1-1, with D tentatively TRBD1 (5 bases). Germline CDR1 is GTSNPN and CDR2 is SVGIG (reference sequence). Trimming cost V 4 bases and J 5 bases, with 14 bases left between them. CDR3 length equals 13 residues. The CDR3 is CAWIVGGGTEAFF. The DNA of the CDR3 is TGTGCCTGGATAGTTGGGGGAGGGACTGAAGCTTTCTTT.